One sample yielded the 28 T cell receptor beta chains listed below, sequenced in a study of graft-versus-host responses after intestinal transplantation. These receptors' targets are unknown. Measured with immunoSEQ multiplex PCR; TCRdb has only the in-frame clones, and not every one. The table records approximately 79,000 clones, 80% to 85% of them present only once. Sample: unstimulated CD4+ T cells sorted from spleen or lymph node cells, taken before intestinal transplant. The source is a human donor who received an intestinal transplant.

With respect to this clone: Other DNA sequences within the sample encode an identical CDR3. The chain recombines TRBV19 with TRBJ1-2; 7 bases line up with TRBD1. The CDR3 runs to 15 residues. V lost 4 bases and J lost 0; bases outside the gene matches: 5. CDR1 and CDR2 (germline): LNHDA, SQIVND (reference sequence). CDR3 sequence reads: CASSRGDRANYGYTF. CDR3 DNA sequence: TGTGCCAGTAGTAGGGGGGACAGAGCTAACTATGGCTACACCTTC.

This clone was counted only a few times. The chain has TRBV5-1 and TRBJ2-5, with 8 bases identical to TRBD1. The CDR3 spans 15 residues. In germline, CDR1 is SGHRS, CDR2 YFSETQ. With 0 bases clipped from V and 3 bases from J, the junction kept 4 bases outside the gene matches. CDR3 nucleotide sequence: TGCGCCAGCAGCTTGGGGGCGGACAGGGAAGAGACCCAGTACTTC. The encoded protein is CASSLGADREETQYF.

The chain recombines TRBV6-5 with TRBJ2-1, with 7 bases fitting TRBD2. Trimming removed 7 bases from V and 3 bases from J; junction bases left unmatched: 6. Germline V lookup: CDR1 MNHEY, CDR2 SVGAGI. The CDR3 extends over 14 amino acids. The CDR3 loop is CASNGGTNYNEQFF. In DNA form, the CDR3 reads TGTGCCAGCAACGGCGGGACTAACTACAATGAGCAGTTCTTC.

This chain joins TRBV6-1 and TRBJ1-2; D may be TRBD1 (6 bases). V lost 6 bases to trimming and J lost 4 bases, with 15 bases between them. Germline values: CDR1 MNHNS, CDR2 SASEGT. The CDR3 contains 14 residues. The CDR3 protein is CASRDTGMVYGYTF. In nucleotides, the CDR3 is TGTGCCAGCAGAGATACAGGGATGGTCTATGGCTACACCTTC.

V gene TRBV4-2 combines with J gene TRBJ2-3; 10 bases are shared with TRBD2. The germline CDR1 and CDR2 sequences are LGHNA and YNFKEQ. CDR3 size: 16 residues. V was pared by 3 bases and J by 0 bases, with 3 bases of the junction left unmatched. The CDR3 sequence is CASSHERGGSTDTQYF. CDR3 bases: TGTGCCAGCAGCCACGAGCGGGGGGGAAGCACAGATACGCAGTATTTT.

This clone was detected once. The chain carries TRBV5-5 and TRBJ2-5, with no clear D. The germline V gene encodes CDR1 SGHKS and CDR2 YYEKEE (reference sequence). The CDR3 extends over 13 amino acids. The germline V and J ends were trimmed by 2 bases and 1 base, with 6 bases remaining between them. The CDR3 here is CASSFGSQETQYF. The CDR3 region has the DNA TGTGCCAGCAGCTTTGGCAGCCAAGAGACCCAGTACTTC.

The chain is built from TRBV9 and TRBJ2-1; D gene ambiguous. V was pared by 3 bases and J by 3 bases, with 22 bases between. Per the germline V gene, CDR1 is SGDLS and CDR2 is YYNGEE. The CDR3 has 18 residues. CDR3 coding DNA: TGTGCCAGCAGCGCCTCAGTAGCAGTGTGGAGTTACTACAATGAGCAGTTCTTC. Translated, it gives CASSASVAVWSYYNEQFF.

CDR3 loop: CASSYSGGLGEQYF. The CDR3 region has the DNA TGTGCCAGCAGTTACTCGGGGGGGCTAGGCGAGCAGTACTTC. This chain links TRBV6-6 with TRBJ2-7; D perhaps matches TRBD2 (7 bases). This CDR3 is built from 14 residues. The V end was cut by 0 bases, the J end by 6 bases, with 12 bases between. Germline V gives CDR1 MNHNY, CDR2 SVGAGI (reference sequence).

The rearrangement uses TRBV6-1 and TRBJ2-5, with TRBD1 matching 10 bases. CDR3 length equals 14 residues. V gave up 6 bases and J gave up 9 bases; unmatched junction bases: 10. Per germline, CDR1 MNHNS and CDR2 SASEGT. CDR3 nucleotides: TGTGCCAGCAGCTCCGGGACAGGGGCGAAGGCCCAGTACTTC. This sequence encodes CASSSGTGAKAQYF.

This sequence joins TRBV11-2 and TRBJ1-2; TRBD1 matches 9 bases. Unmatched junction bases numbered 6, after V lost 5 bases and J lost 2 bases. This CDR3 is 15 amino acids long. Per the germline V gene, CDR1 is SGHAT and CDR2 is FQNNGV. In DNA, the CDR3 is TGTGCCAGCAGCCCTCAACAGGGGGCCAACTATGGCTACACCTTC. Encoded protein: CASSPQQGANYGYTF.

This chain joins TRBV5-3 and TRBJ1-1; D unclear. TRBV5-3 is an ORF; its function is uncertain. Trimming took off 2 bases at V and 0 bases at J, with 11 bases between the two ends. The CDR3 covers 15 residues. The CDR3 sequence: CARSFPTALNTEAFF. Here the CDR3 DNA reads TGTGCCAGAAGCTTTCCTACCGCCTTGAACACTGAAGCTTTCTTT.

The chain employs TRBV5-1 and TRBJ1-5; D possibly corresponds to TRBD1 (5 bases). Germline V gives CDR1 SGHRS, CDR2 YFSETQ. Between the trimmed V and J ends, which lost 4 bases and 0 bases, there was a span of 11 bases. The CDR3 is made up of 15 amino acids. The CDR3, as DNA: TGCGCCAGCAGCACGGGGGACTATAGCAATCAGCCCCAGCATTTT. It specifies CASSTGDYSNQPQHF. The full variable domain, its missing parts supplied by reference TRBV5-1 and TRBJ1-5, is KAGVTQTPRYLIKTRGQQVTLSCSPISGHRSVSWYQQTPGQGLQFLFEYFSETQRNKGNFPGRFSGRQFSNSRSEMNVSTLELGDSALYLCASSTGDYSNQPQHFGDGTRLSIL.

CDR3 coding DNA: TGTGCCAGCAGGATCAGGGGTTCCAGCTCCTACAATGAGCAGTTCTTC. Its protein product is CASRIRGSSSYNEQFF. This chain uses TRBV2 with TRBJ2-1; TRBD1 might be the D (6 bases). The CDR3 contains 16 residues. With 6 bases removed from V and 0 bases from J, the gap between germline ends came to 15 bases. Germline V gene sequence: CDR1 SNHLY, CDR2 FYNNEI.

The V gene is TRBV9, the J gene TRBJ1-4, with a tentative D call TRBD1 (5 bases). Trimming took off 2 bases at V and 3 bases at J, with 11 bases between the two ends. Germline V lookup: CDR1 SGDLS, CDR2 YYNGEE. This CDR3 spans 15 amino acids. The CDR3 sequence: CASSVAGRPNEKLFF. CDR3 nucleotide sequence: TGTGCCAGCAGCGTGGCAGGGAGGCCTAATGAAAAACTGTTTTTT.

The V gene is TRBV9, the J gene TRBJ2-3, with 8 nucleotides matching TRBD2. The V gene end was trimmed by 0 bases and the J gene end by 1 base; junction bases not matched to a gene: 4. The CDR3 spans 16 residues. Per germline, CDR1 SGDLS and CDR2 YYNGEE. CDR3 in DNA: TGTGCCAGCAGCGTAGCGGGAGGGCGGGGCACAGATACGCAGTATTTT. The encoded protein is CASSVAGGRGTDTQYF.

This chain uses TRBV5-1 with TRBJ1-1, with a tentative D call TRBD1 (5 bases). V was pared by 1 base and J by 2 bases, with 18 bases between. Germline V gene sequence: CDR1 SGHRS, CDR2 YFSETQ. The CDR3 consists of 17 residues. CDR3 DNA: TGCGCCAGCAGCTTGTCACCCGGGCGGGGCCTAAACACTGAAGCTTTCTTT. This gives the protein CASSLSPGRGLNTEAFF.

J is TRBJ2-5 and V is TRBV5-4, with TRBD2 matching 11 bases. Per the germline V gene, CDR1 is SGHNT and CDR2 is YYREEE (reference sequence). V lost 4 bases, J lost 1 base, and 6 bases stayed unmatched. This CDR3 region has 16 residues. This chain's CDR3 is CASSKIGLAGQETQYF. CDR3 nucleotides: TGTGCCAGCAGCAAAATCGGACTAGCGGGCCAAGAGACCCAGTACTTC.

This sequence joins TRBV5-1 and TRBJ2-5; 10 bases align to TRBD2. V dropped 4 bases and J dropped 2; count of bases not matched to a gene: 8. CDR1 is SGHRS, CDR2 YFSETQ, per germline. The CDR3 runs 16 residues. In nucleotides, the CDR3 is TGCGCCAGCAGCGGGCTCGGGACTAGCGTACAAGAGACCCAGTACTTC. Translated: CASSGLGTSVQETQYF.

The chain carries TRBV28 and TRBJ2-5; possibly TRBD1 for D (6 bases). Trimming removed 8 bases from V and 4 bases from J, with 17 bases in between. Germline assignment: CDR1 MDHEN and CDR2 SYDVKM. This CDR3 region has 14 residues. The CDR3 is CASFPHGRGETQYF. The CDR3 DNA follows: TGTGCCAGCTTCCCCCATGGCAGGGGAGAGACCCAGTACTTC. The variable domain in full, completed from reference TRBV28 and TRBJ2-5, reads DVKVTQSSRYLVKRTGEKVFLECVQDMDHENMFWYRQDPGLGLRLIYFSYDVKMKEKGDIPEGYSVSREKKERFSLILESASTNQTSMYLCASFPHGRGETQYFGPGTRLLVL.

The chain employs TRBV4-1 and TRBJ1-3; D gene ambiguous. Trimming removed 5 bases at V and 5 bases at J, with 13 bases between. The germline V gene encodes CDR1 MGHRA and CDR2 YSYEKL. The CDR3 extends over 14 amino acids. The CDR3 DNA reads TGCGCCAGCAGCTTAGACTTTTCCCGAAACACCATATATTTT. Protein: CASSLDFSRNTIYF.

V and J are TRBV4-1 and TRBJ2-3, with TRBD2 matching 13 bases. The CDR3 sequence is 17 residues long. Germline-derived CDR1 and CDR2 are MGHRA and YSYEKL. After removal of 1 base from V and 6 bases from J, the junction contained 7 bases not matched to a gene. CDR3 DNA sequence: TGCGCCAGCAGCCAAGGACTAGCGGGGGGCCTCTCCGATACGCAGTATTTT. Its translation: CASSQGLAGGLSDTQYF.

V gene TRBV7-3 combines with J gene TRBJ1-2, with 7 bases lining up with TRBD1. V shed 1 base and J 4 bases; nucleotides not matched to a gene: 6. This CDR3 region has 15 residues. Germline values: CDR1 SGHTA, CDR2 FQGTGA. The CDR3 sequence is CASSLMTGPGYGYTF. The CDR3 DNA is TGTGCCAGCAGCTTAATGACAGGGCCCGGCTATGGCTACACCTTC.

V is TRBV5-1 and J is TRBJ1-1; TRBD1 might be the D (6 bases). V lost 3 bases, J lost 4 bases, and 19 bases lay in between. Looked up from germline, CDR1 is SGHRS and CDR2 is YFSETQ. The CDR3 covers 16 residues. This CDR3 is CASSSGQGQRGTEAFF. The CDR3 DNA sequence: TGCGCCAGCAGCTCTGGGCAGGGACAACGGGGCACTGAAGCTTTCTTT.

The chain combines TRBV27 with TRBJ1-2; possible D gene TRBD1, 6 bases. This CDR3 has 16 amino acids. The ends were cut back, 3 bases at V and 0 bases at J, with 14 bases in the middle. CDR1 is MNHEY and CDR2 is SMNVEV in the germline V gene (reference sequence). The CDR3 here is CASSFRQDVTNYGYTF. CDR3 sequence (DNA): TGTGCCAGCAGTTTCCGACAGGACGTCACTAACTATGGCTACACCTTC.

The V and J genes are TRBV28 and TRBJ2-7; TRBD1 agrees at 10 bases. Germline CDR1 MDHEN, CDR2 SYDVKM. The CDR3 is made up of 14 amino acids. V trimming: 7 bases; J trimming: 2 bases; junction bases outside the gene matches: 5. CDR3 amino acids: CASTGQGIPYEQYF. CDR3 coding DNA: TGTGCCAGCACGGGACAGGGGATCCCCTACGAGCAGTACTTC.

The rearrangement uses TRBV5-1 and TRBJ2-3; 13 bases agree with TRBD2. With 2 bases clipped from V and 1 base from J, the junction kept 10 bases outside the gene matches. The CDR3 spans 19 residues. The germline gives CDR1 SGHRS, CDR2 YFSETQ. CDR3 DNA sequence: TGCGCCAGCAGCTTTCGGACTAGCGGGAGATTTCGGGGCACAGATACGCAGTATTTT. Translating gives CASSFRTSGRFRGTDTQYF.

The chain links TRBV4-1 to TRBJ2-5; 7 bases fit TRBD2. Per the germline V gene, CDR1 is MGHRA and CDR2 is YSYEKL. After removal of 2 bases from V and 5 bases from J, the junction contained 8 bases not matched to a gene. The CDR3 contains 15 residues. The CDR3 DNA sequence: TGCGCCAGCAGCCAATCCGGACCAGCGGGGGAGACCCAGTACTTC. This translates into CASSQSGPAGETQYF.

This sequence joins TRBV14 and TRBJ2-7, with TRBD2 identical over 13 bases. V was pared by 3 bases and J by 0 bases, with 8 bases of the junction left unmatched. The germline V gene has CDR1 SGHDN and CDR2 FVKESK. CDR3 length: 18 residues. CDR3 residues: CASSQTKWTSGSSYEQYF. In nucleotides, the CDR3 is TGTGCCAGCAGCCAGACGAAGTGGACTAGCGGGAGCTCCTACGAGCAGTACTTC.